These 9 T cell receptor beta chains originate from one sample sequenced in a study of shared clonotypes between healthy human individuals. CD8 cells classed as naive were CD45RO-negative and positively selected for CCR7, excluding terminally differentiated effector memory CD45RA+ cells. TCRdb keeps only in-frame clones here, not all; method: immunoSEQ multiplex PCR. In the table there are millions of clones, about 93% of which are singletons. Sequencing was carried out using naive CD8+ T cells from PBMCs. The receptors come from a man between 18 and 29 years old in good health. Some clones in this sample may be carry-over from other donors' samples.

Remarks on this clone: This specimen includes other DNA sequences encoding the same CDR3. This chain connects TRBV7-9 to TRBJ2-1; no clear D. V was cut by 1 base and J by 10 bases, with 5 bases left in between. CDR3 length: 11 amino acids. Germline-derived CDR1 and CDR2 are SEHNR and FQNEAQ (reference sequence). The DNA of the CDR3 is TGTGCCAGCAGCTTAGGTACAGAGCAGTTCTTC. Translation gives CASSLGTEQFF.

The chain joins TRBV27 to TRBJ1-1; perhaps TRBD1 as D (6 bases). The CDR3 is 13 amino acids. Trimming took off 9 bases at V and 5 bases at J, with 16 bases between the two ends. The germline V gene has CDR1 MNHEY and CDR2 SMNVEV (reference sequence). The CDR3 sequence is CARGGRGGTEAFF. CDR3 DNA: TGTGCCAGAGGGGGGCGTGGGGGGACTGAAGCTTTCTTT.

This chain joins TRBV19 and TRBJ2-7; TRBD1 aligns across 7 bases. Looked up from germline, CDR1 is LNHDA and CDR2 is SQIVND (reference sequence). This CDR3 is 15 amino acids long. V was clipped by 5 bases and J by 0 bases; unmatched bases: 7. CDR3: CASSPGTASSYEQYF. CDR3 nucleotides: TGTGCCAGTAGTCCCGGGACAGCCAGCTCCTACGAGCAGTACTTC.

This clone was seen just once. The DNA of the CDR3 is TGTGCCAGCGGGATTGACACCGGGGAGCTGTTTTTT. This gives the protein CASGIDTGELFF. The rearrangement joins TRBV6-5 to TRBJ2-2, with unresolved D. The CDR3 consists of 12 residues. V lost 8 bases to trimming and J lost 3 bases, with 7 bases between them. CDR1 and CDR2 from the germline V gene are MNHEY and SVGAGI.

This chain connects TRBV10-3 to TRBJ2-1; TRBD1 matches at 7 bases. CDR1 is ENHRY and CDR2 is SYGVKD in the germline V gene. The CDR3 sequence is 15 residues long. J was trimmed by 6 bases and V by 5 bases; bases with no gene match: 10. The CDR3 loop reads CAISSRDRVVNEQFF. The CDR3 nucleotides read TGTGCCATCAGTTCCCGGGACAGAGTTGTCAATGAGCAGTTCTTC.

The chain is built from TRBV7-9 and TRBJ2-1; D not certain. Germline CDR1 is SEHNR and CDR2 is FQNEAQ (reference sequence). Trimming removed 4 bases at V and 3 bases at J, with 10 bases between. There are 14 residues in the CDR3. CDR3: CASSSTGVYNEQFF. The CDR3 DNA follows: TGTGCCAGCAGCTCTACTGGGGTCTACAATGAGCAGTTCTTC. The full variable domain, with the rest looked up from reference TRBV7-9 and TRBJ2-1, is DTGVSQNPRHKITKRGQNVTFRCDPISEHNRLYWYRQTLGQGPEFLTYFQNEAQLEKSRLLSDRFSAERPKGSFSTLEIQRTEQGDSAMYLCASSSTGVYNEQFFGPGTRLTVL.

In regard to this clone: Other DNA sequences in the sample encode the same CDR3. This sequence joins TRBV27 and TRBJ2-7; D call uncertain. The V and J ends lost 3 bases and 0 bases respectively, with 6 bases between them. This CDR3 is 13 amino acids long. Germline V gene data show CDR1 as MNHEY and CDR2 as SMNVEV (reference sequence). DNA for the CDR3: TGTGCCAGCAGTTTCGGTGTCTCCTACGAGCAGTACTTC. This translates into CASSFGVSYEQYF.

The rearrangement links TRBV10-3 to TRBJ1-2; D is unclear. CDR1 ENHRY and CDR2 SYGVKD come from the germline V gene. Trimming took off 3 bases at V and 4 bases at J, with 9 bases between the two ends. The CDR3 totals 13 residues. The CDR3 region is CAISEHGPYGYTF. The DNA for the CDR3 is TGTGCCATCAGTGAACACGGACCCTATGGCTACACCTTC.

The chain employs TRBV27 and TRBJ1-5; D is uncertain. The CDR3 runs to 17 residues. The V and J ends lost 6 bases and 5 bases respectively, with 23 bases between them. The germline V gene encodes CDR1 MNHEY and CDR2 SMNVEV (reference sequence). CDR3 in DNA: TGTGCCAGCAGCCTCCTGGGTCCGTCCAGGACCCATCAGCCCCAGCATTTT. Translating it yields CASSLLGPSRTHQPQHF.